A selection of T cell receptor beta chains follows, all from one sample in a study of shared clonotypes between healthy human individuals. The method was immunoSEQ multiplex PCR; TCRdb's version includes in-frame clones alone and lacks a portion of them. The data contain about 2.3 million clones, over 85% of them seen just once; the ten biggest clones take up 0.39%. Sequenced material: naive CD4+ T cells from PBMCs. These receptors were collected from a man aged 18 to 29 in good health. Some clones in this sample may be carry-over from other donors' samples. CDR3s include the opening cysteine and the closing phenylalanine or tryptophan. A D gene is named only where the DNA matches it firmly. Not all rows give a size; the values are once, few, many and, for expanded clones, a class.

CASSPPARGVRETQYF | . | TRBJ2-5 | . | TRBV28
CSASRINTQYF | . | TRBJ2-3 | . | TRBV20-1
CASGLDATGTLNEQFF | TRBD1 | TRBJ2-1 | . | TRBV12-5
CASSLDGTSGSYEQYF | TRBD2 | TRBJ2-7 | . | TRBV5-4
CASSLQGTQMDTQYF | . | TRBJ2-3 | . | TRBV7-9
CASSEGVTGELFF | . | TRBJ2-2 | . | TRBV2
CASSLGQGATYEQYF | TRBD1 | TRBJ2-7 | . | TRBV5-4
CASSIRDSAYGYTF | TRBD1 | TRBJ1-2 | . | TRBV19
CASSTPLAFGEAFF | . | TRBJ1-1 | . | TRBV28
CASSQYISGSGYEQYF | TRBD2 | TRBJ2-7 | . | TRBV14
CASSLMRVQETQYF | . | TRBJ2-5 | . | TRBV7-9
CASSQVGLWEQFF | . | TRBJ2-1 | . | TRBV4-1
CASSKVRNEETQYF | . | TRBJ2-5 | . | TRBV21-1
CASSARTGGGVGNTIYF | TRBD1 | TRBJ1-3 | . | TRBV9
CASSLFGGTGANEQFF | TRBD1 | TRBJ2-1 | . | TRBV5-1
CASSWSSAGGQETQYF | TRBD2 | TRBJ2-5 | . | TRBV11-2
CASSIPAGSGNTIYF | . | TRBJ1-3 | . | TRBV19
CASSPRPMGSSYNEQFF | . | TRBJ2-1 | . | TRBV7-3
CASREYRTEAFF | . | TRBJ1-1 | . | TRBV2
CASSDDGTGSGNTIYF | TRBD1 | TRBJ1-3 | . | TRBV6-1
CSVGWRGGEKLFF | . | TRBJ1-4 | . | TRBV29-1
CASIRVPSTF | . | TRBJ1-1 | . | TRBV6-1
CASSTGIEETQYF | . | TRBJ2-5 | . | TRBV7-2
CASSELAGMAYNEQFF | TRBD2 | TRBJ2-1 | once | TRBV7-3
CASSLHTDTQYF | . | TRBJ2-3 | . | TRBV14
CASRQPGTSMSEQYF | TRBD2 | TRBJ2-7 | . | TRBV6-5
CASSEYGAGRNTGELFF | . | TRBJ2-2 | . | TRBV25-1
CASSLRLYTGELFF | . | TRBJ2-2 | . | TRBV7-3
CASSLKGGYGYTF | . | TRBJ1-2 | . | TRBV5-4
CASSYNPGGYEQYF | TRBD1 | TRBJ2-7 | . | TRBV5-5
CASSSRRNGVDNYEQYF | . | TRBJ2-7 | . | TRBV19
CASSFGVGETQYF | . | TRBJ2-5 | . | TRBV5-1
CASGLVPGGTDQETQYF | TRBD1 | TRBJ2-5 | . | TRBV12-5